Each of the 8 T cell receptor beta chains below was sequenced from the same sample in a study of chemoradiotherapy in HPV16-positive cancers. Sequencing was performed with immunoSEQ multiplex PCR; in TCRdb, only in-frame clones are kept and a portion is missing. The repertoire consists of about 6,600 clones, with approximately 80% occurring once and the leading ten covering approximately 8%. The sample consisted of tumor tissue, taken from a patient who underwent chemoradiotherapy. These receptors all come from a human donor with HPV-associated anogenital cancer.

The count of this clone is one. The chain is built from TRBV7-9 and TRBJ2-7, with 8 bases identical to TRBD1. This CDR3 region has 16 residues. The germline V gene has CDR1 SEHNR and CDR2 FQNEAQ (reference sequence). V gave up 1 base and J gave up 2 bases; unmatched junction bases: 7. The chain's CDR3 is CASSLGGTGPTYEQYF. The DNA for the CDR3 is TGTGCCAGCAGCTTAGGAGGGACAGGCCCTACCTACGAGCAGTACTTC.

This clone was picked up a small number of times. This rearrangement joins TRBV5-1 to TRBJ2-2; D is perhaps TRBD1 (5 bases). The CDR3 is 14 residues long. The V gene's germline CDR1 is SGHRS and CDR2 YFSETQ. Deletions cut 3 bases from V and 5 bases from J, with 11 bases between. CDR3 sequence (DNA): TGCGCCAGCAGCTCTCGCAGGGAAACCGGGGAGCTGTTTTTT. Amino acids: CASSSRRETGELFF.

The chain uses TRBV7-8 and TRBJ2-2; the match to TRBD2 covers 7 bases. Trimming removed 5 bases from V and 5 bases from J; junction bases left unmatched: 8. Germline CDR1 SGHVS, CDR2 FQNEAQ. This CDR3 is 15 amino acids long. The CDR3, as DNA: TGTGCCAGCAGCCCTGGGAGGGTCCGGACCGGGGAGCTGTTTTTT. Protein product: CASSPGRVRTGELFF.

The chain has TRBV6-1 and TRBJ1-4, with a tentative D call TRBD1 (5 bases). The V end was cut by 6 bases, the J end by 10 bases, with 18 bases between. From germline, CDR1 is MNHNS and CDR2 SASEGT. This CDR3 has 14 residues. The CDR3: CASRSGTPTGKLFF. The CDR3 nucleotides are TGTGCCAGCAGGTCCGGGACCCCAACGGGAAAACTGTTTTTT.

Only a few counts were recorded for this clone. CDR3 region: CASSLPGANEQYF. The DNA of the CDR3 is TGTGCCAGCAGCTTACCAGGGGCAAACGAGCAGTACTTC. The gene calls are TRBV7-8 and TRBJ2-7; D perhaps matches TRBD1 (6 bases). CDR3 length: 13 amino acids. Germline assignment: CDR1 SGHVS and CDR2 FQNEAQ. V shed 2 bases and J shed 5 bases, with 10 bases lying between them.

Only a few counts were recorded for this clone. The V call is TRBV28, the J call TRBJ1-1; a possible D gene is TRBD1 (5 bases). Germline CDR1 MDHEN, CDR2 SYDVKM. V lost 7 bases and J 8 bases, leaving 23 bases between the germline ends. This CDR3 is 15 amino acids long. CDR3 in DNA: TGTGCCAGCACCCCCTGGGGGGATACGGGACCAGAAGCTTTCTTT. Protein: CASTPWGDTGPEAFF. The whole variable domain, filled in from reference TRBV28 and TRBJ1-1, reads DVKVTQSSRYLVKRTGEKVFLECVQDMDHENMFWYRQDPGLGLRLIYFSYDVKMKEKGDIPEGYSVSREKKERFSLILESASTNQTSMYLCASTPWGDTGPEAFFGQGTRLTVV.

Remarks on this clone: A much larger clone differs by one base, so this may be a read error. The V call is TRBV7-2, the J call TRBJ1-3; D is unresolved. This CDR3 contains 15 residues. Germline V gene data show CDR1 as SGHTA and CDR2 as FQGNSA. The CDR3 nucleotides read TGTGCCAGCAGCTTATCGGCTTCCTCTAGAAACACCATATATTTT. Its protein product is CASSLSASSRNTIYF.

This CDR3 is CAPRWGNSGNTIYF. In nucleotides, the CDR3 is TGTGCCCCGAGGTGGGGAAACTCTGGAAACACCATATATTTT. The genes are TRBV11-3 and TRBJ1-3, with D unresolved. V shed 11 bases and J shed 0 bases, with 14 bases lying between them. Germline V gene sequence: CDR1 SGHNT, CDR2 YENEEA. This CDR3 has 14 residues.